This TCR beta chain was sequenced for a study of human T cells and chemical hapten exposure. Study-wide background: Epicutaneous patch tests delivered 0.01% DPC to the upper back, with evaluation at 6 days.

Authors' methods: Samples had a median of approximately 89,000 TCRs, ranging roughly 23,224 to 700,000. TCRdb independently ran MiXCR on the RACE reads; one entry per CDR3 protein. The V and J calls were determined by TCRdb, not by the authors. The data contain about 96,000 distinct CDR3 sequences, 9.3% of them seen just once; the ten biggest clones take up just over 2%. This clonotype appeared a few times. Trimming shortened V by 5 bases and J by 7 bases, and 11 bases separated the two germline ends. The germline CDR1 and CDR2 sequences are MDHEN and SYDVKM. The CDR3 has 13 residues. Time point: patch test 2, 6 weeks after DPC sensitization. Specified treatment: therapeutic diphenylcyclopropenone sensitization with weekly scalp DPC.

The TCR comes from a woman aged 40-49 years with alopecia areata. Some clones in this sample may be carry-over from other donors' samples. The chain uses TRBV28 and TRBJ1-4; no definite D call. The sample in question was whole blood, obtained in connection with sensitization to the hapten diphenylcyclopropenone (DPC). The CDR3 protein is CASSPTRSEKLFF. The CDR3 bases are TGTGCCAGCAGTCCTACGAGGAGTGAAAAACTGTTTTTT.